These 21 T cell receptor beta chains share one sample of origin, sequenced in a study of control samples from healthy donors and cancer patients. Data came from immunoSEQ multiplex PCR; TCRdb stores just in-frame clones and leaves some out. This sample yields 390,000 or so clones, of which more than 80% are seen a single time; over 5.5% belongs to the top ten. Sequenced sample: PBMCs. These receptors were obtained from a man in his forties with head and neck cancer.

This chain connects TRBV30 to TRBJ2-3, with D perhaps matching TRBD1 (5 bases). This CDR3 contains 14 residues. V was pared by 2 bases and J by 2 bases, with 11 bases between. Germline values: CDR1 GTSNPN, CDR2 SVGIG (reference sequence). The DNA of the CDR3 is TGTGCCTGGAGTAGGGCAGGGTACACAGATACGCAGTATTTT. It translates to CAWSRAGYTDTQYF.

The CDR3 spells CASSTPPNTEAFF. CDR3 sequence (DNA): TGTGCCAGCAGCACCCCCCCAAACACTGAAGCTTTCTTT. This chain connects TRBV7-9 to TRBJ1-1; unclear D gene. In germline, CDR1 is SEHNR, CDR2 FQNEAQ (reference sequence). The CDR3 covers 13 residues. V lost 5 bases and J 2 bases, leaving 9 bases between the germline ends.

This chain connects TRBV7-2 to TRBJ1-5; the D is unclear. This CDR3 spans 16 amino acids. Germline CDR1 SGHTA, CDR2 FQGNSA. Trimming left V 1 base short and J 1 base short, with 11 bases between. The CDR3, as DNA: TGTGCCAGCAGCTTAGAGTCCGGGTTGAGCAATCAGCCCCAGCATTTT. It is translated as CASSLESGLSNQPQHF.

The CDR3 DNA follows: TGTGCCAGCAGCCCCGGACATCAATACGAGCAGTACTTC. Protein: CASSPGHQYEQYF. This chain uses TRBV11-3 with TRBJ2-7; TRBD1 is a possible D gene (5 bases). The CDR3 spans 13 residues. Germline assignment: CDR1 SGHNT and CDR2 YENEEA. Trimming shortened V by 5 bases and J by 4 bases, and 12 bases separated the two germline ends.

The chain is built from TRBV10-1 and TRBJ2-1; D not certain. The CDR3 spans 15 residues. The V end was cut by 0 bases, the J end by 1 base, with 7 bases between. Germline V CDR1 and CDR2: WNHNN, SYGVQD (reference sequence). In DNA, the CDR3 is TGCGCCAGCAGTGAGTCTAGGGCTTCCTACAATGAGCAGTTCTTC. Translation gives CASSESRASYNEQFF.

This chain uses TRBV7-2 with TRBJ2-3, with D uncertain. V was shortened by 4 bases and J by 4 bases, with 6 bases between the two germline ends. CDR3 length equals 12 residues. The V gene's germline CDR1 is SGHTA and CDR2 FQGNSA. In DNA, the CDR3 is TGTGCCAGCAGCTGGAAACCAGATACGCAGTATTTT. Protein sequence: CASSWKPDTQYF.

The J gene is TRBJ1-5, the V gene TRBV5-1; D ambiguous. This CDR3 region has 17 residues. V lost 0 bases and J 1 base, leaving 14 bases between the germline ends. The germline CDR1 and CDR2 sequences are SGHRS and YFSETQ. The CDR3 DNA follows: TGCGCCAGCAGCTTGGCCGACCCCCAAACAAGCAATCAGCCCCAGCATTTT. Translation: CASSLADPQTSNQPQHF.

The gene calls are TRBV27 and TRBJ1-4; D may be TRBD1 (6 bases). The CDR3 contains 15 residues. Between the trimmed V and J ends, which lost 6 bases and 5 bases, there was a span of 16 bases. Germline loops: CDR1 MNHEY, CDR2 SMNVEV (reference sequence). The CDR3, as DNA: TGTGCCAGCAGGGCACAGGGCCTGGGGAATGAAAAACTGTTTTTT. It codes for CASRAQGLGNEKLFF.

Only one count was recorded for this clone. V gene TRBV3-1 (or the pseudogene TRBV3-2) combines with J gene TRBJ1-1; D is ambiguous. Germline V gene lookup returns CDR1 LGHDT and CDR2 YNNKEL (reference sequence). The CDR3 totals 13 residues. V shed 5 bases and J shed 0 bases, with 7 bases lying between them. The DNA of the CDR3 is TGTGCCAGCAGCTTTAACCTGAACACTGAAGCTTTCTTT. It is translated as CASSFNLNTEAFF.

V is TRBV5-1 and J is TRBJ1-3, with a weak D call TRBD1 (6 bases). This CDR3 region has 16 residues. Germline V CDR1 and CDR2: SGHRS, YFSETQ. The ends were cut back, 1 base at V and 0 bases at J, with 11 bases in the middle. As DNA, the CDR3 is TGCGCCAGCAGCTTGCCAGGGGCCAGCTCTGGAAACACCATATATTTT. This sequence encodes CASSLPGASSGNTIYF.

V and J are TRBV9 and TRBJ1-3; possible D gene TRBD1, 5 bases. V was trimmed by 3 bases and J by 4 bases, leaving 11 bases between them. Germline V gives CDR1 SGDLS, CDR2 YYNGEE. The CDR3 is 14 amino acids. As DNA, the CDR3 is TGTGCCAGCAGCGCGGGGGTAGAAGGAAACACCATATATTTT. Translating gives CASSAGVEGNTIYF.

About this clone itself: The identical CDR3 is also encoded by other nucleotide sequences in the sample. The rearrangement uses TRBV9 and TRBJ2-3; no definite D call. CDR1 and CDR2 from the germline V gene are SGDLS and YYNGEE. V shed 0 bases and J shed 4 bases, with 6 bases lying between them. CDR3 length equals 13 residues. The CDR3, as DNA: TGTGCCAGCAGCGTAGCCGGAGCAGATACGCAGTATTTT. It specifies CASSVAGADTQYF.

J is TRBJ2-2 and V is TRBV30, with D possibly TRBD1 on 6 matching bases. V was shortened by 1 base and J by 3 bases, with 12 bases between the two germline ends. CDR3 length: 15 residues. Germline CDR1 reads GTSNPN; CDR2 reads SVGIG (reference sequence). CDR3 nucleotides: TGTGCCTGGAGTGCTGGGGCAGGGGACACCGGGGAGCTGTTTTTT. Protein: CAWSAGAGDTGELFF. Drawing the rest from reference TRBV30 and TRBJ2-2, the complete variable domain is SQTIHQWPATLVQPVGSPLSLECTVEGTSNPNLYWYRQAAGRGLQLLFYSVGIGQISSEVPQNLSASRPQDRQFILSSKKLLLSDSGFYLCAWSAGAGDTGELFFGEGSRLTVL.

The DNA for the CDR3 is TGTGCCTGGAGTTCGGGGGGCGCTGAGGAGACCCAGTACTTC. Residues: CAWSSGGAEETQYF. The chain links TRBV30 to TRBJ2-5, with TRBD2 as a possible D gene (7 bases). The CDR3 totals 14 residues. Germline CDR1 GTSNPN, CDR2 SVGIG (reference sequence). The germline V and J ends were trimmed by 2 bases and 5 bases, with 15 bases remaining between them.

The V gene is TRBV5-6, the J gene TRBJ2-7; 9 bases align to TRBD2. CDR3 size: 16 residues. With V trimmed by 0 bases and J by 5 bases, 9 bases remained unmatched. In germline, CDR1 is SGHDT, CDR2 YYEEEE. As DNA, the CDR3 is TGTGCCAGCAGCTTGGTAGGACTAGCGCTCGGGGACGAGCAGTACTTC. This codes for CASSLVGLALGDEQYF.

This clone has only a few counts. This sequence joins TRBV28 and TRBJ1-1, with a possible D match to TRBD1 (5 bases). V was shortened by 8 bases and J by 7 bases, with 14 bases between the two germline ends. This CDR3 is built from 12 residues. Germline V CDR1 and CDR2: MDHEN, SYDVKM. Here the CDR3 reads CASSLGDGEAFF. The CDR3 coding sequence is TGTGCCAGCTCCTTGGGGGACGGTGAAGCTTTCTTT.

Here the CDR3 reads CASSSLDTQYF. The CDR3, as DNA: TGTGCCAGCAGTTCCCTAGATACGCAGTATTTT. The chain recombines TRBV6-5 with TRBJ2-3; D not resolved. Germline V gene lookup returns CDR1 MNHEY and CDR2 SVGAGI. This CDR3 is built from 11 residues. V lost 4 bases to trimming and J lost 5 bases, with 4 bases between them.

The CDR3 here is CASSESRLTNEKLFF. For the CDR3, the DNA is TGCGCCAGCAGTGAGTCCCGACTAACTAATGAAAAACTGTTTTTT. The chain combines TRBV10-2 with TRBJ1-4, with D hard to call. V lost 0 bases and J lost 1, with 6 bases in between. The germline gives CDR1 WSHSY, CDR2 SAAADI. The CDR3 totals 15 residues.

The gene calls are TRBV24-1 and TRBJ2-6; 10 nucleotides match TRBD1. This CDR3 region has 18 residues. Germline lookup yields CDR1 KGHDR and CDR2 SFDVKD. V was pared by 4 bases and J by 1 base, with 6 bases of the junction left unmatched. CDR3 sequence: CATSDPGQGESGANVLTF. DNA of the CDR3: TGTGCCACCAGTGACCCCGGACAGGGGGAGTCTGGGGCCAACGTCCTGACTTTC.

The rearrangement uses TRBV6-5 and TRBJ1-5; a possible D gene is TRBD1 (5 bases). V gave up 5 bases and J gave up 12 bases, with 14 bases separating them. The CDR3 is 12 residues long. Germline V gene lookup returns CDR1 MNHEY and CDR2 SVGAGI. CDR3 protein: CASSTPGGLQHF. CDR3 coding DNA: TGTGCCAGCAGTACCCCTGGGGGACTCCAGCATTTT.

The chain carries TRBV6-5 and TRBJ2-7; possibly TRBD2 for D (5 bases). Germline-derived CDR1 and CDR2 are MNHEY and SVGAGI. The CDR3 has 13 residues. V lost 6 bases and J 3 bases, leaving 12 bases between the germline ends. CDR3: CASRSREYYEQYF. CDR3 DNA sequence: TGTGCCAGCAGGTCCCGGGAATACTACGAGCAGTACTTC.